Presented here are 16 T cell receptor beta chains from one specimen sequenced in a study of beta chain features in type 1 diabetes. General observations from the study: Moderate yet significant TCRB CDR3 shortening was seen in Type 1 diabetes patients in all four CD4+ subsets.

Which antigens these TCRs recognize remains unknown. The study reverse transcribed the entire isolated RNA, so it sequenced expressed TCRB transcripts. The data were produced by immunoSEQ multiplex PCR, yet TCRdb's version contains in-frame clones alone and is incomplete. This table has about 400,000 clones, roughly 12% appearing once. Sequencing used naive CD4+ T cells from blood. The receptors originated from a woman aged 18-29 years with type 1 diabetes.

V is TRBV27 and J is TRBJ1-5, with D possibly TRBD1 on 5 matching bases. The CDR3 runs 13 residues. Deletions cut 8 bases from V and 4 bases from J, with 12 bases between. Germline loops: CDR1 MNHEY, CDR2 SMNVEV (reference sequence). CDR3 DNA: TGTGCCAGCTCTGGCAGGGTTAATCAGCCCCAGCATTTT. This translates into CASSGRVNQPQHF.

The table lists this clone with a few counts. This chain links TRBV7-9 with TRBJ2-2; D gene ambiguous. The CDR3 runs 11 residues. V was trimmed by 5 bases and J by 5 bases, leaving 3 bases between them. Germline V gene lookup returns CDR1 SEHNR and CDR2 FQNEAQ (reference sequence). CDR3 in amino acids: CASSTTGELFF. CDR3 nucleotides: TGTGCCAGCAGCACTACCGGGGAGCTGTTTTTT.

This clone was seen a handful of times. The chain employs TRBV6-5 and TRBJ2-3, with 16 bases aligning to TRBD2. Germline CDR1 MNHEY, CDR2 SVGAGI. The CDR3 covers 15 residues. The trim removed 7 bases at V and 14 bases at J, leaving 12 bases unmatched. CDR3 loop: CASTPPGLAGGRLYF. The CDR3 nucleotides read TGTGCCAGCACTCCCCCGGGACTAGCGGGGGGGCGTCTGTATTTT.

DNA of the CDR3: TGTGCCAGCTCACCCAAAGTGGCGGTATCCTACAATGAGCAGTTCTTC. Encoded protein: CASSPKVAVSYNEQFF. The chain carries TRBV18 and TRBJ2-1; no clear D gene. Trimming left V 3 bases short and J 1 base short, with 13 bases between. This CDR3 has 16 residues. Germline CDR1 KGHSH, CDR2 LQKENI.

This clone has only a few counts. CDR3 in DNA: TGTGCCAGCAGCTTAGTCGCCAGCTCCTACGAGCAGTACTTC. Translating gives CASSLVASSYEQYF. The chain is built from TRBV7-2 and TRBJ2-7; D is undetermined. The germline V and J ends were trimmed by 1 base and 0 bases, with 7 bases remaining between them. Germline V CDR1 and CDR2: SGHTA, FQGNSA. The CDR3 runs 14 residues.

This clone was recorded a few times. Different DNA sequences within this sample yield the same CDR3. The V and J genes are TRBV9 and TRBJ1-2, with D possibly matching TRBD1 (5 bases). The CDR3 is 14 residues long. Germline V lookup: CDR1 SGDLS, CDR2 YYNGEE. The ends were cut back, 0 bases at V and 1 base at J, with 7 bases in the middle. This CDR3 is CASSVGGGNYGYTF. In DNA, the CDR3 is TGTGCCAGCAGCGTAGGCGGGGGTAACTATGGCTACACCTTC.

This clone was detected only a few times. The chain employs TRBV5-4 and TRBJ1-2; D possibly corresponds to TRBD1 (5 bases). Germline CDR1 reads SGHNT; CDR2 reads YYREEE (reference sequence). This CDR3 region has 13 residues. V shed 3 bases and J shed 4 bases, with 10 bases lying between them. The CDR3 DNA is TGTGCCAGCAGCTCCGACAGCCCCTATGGCTACACCTTC. Its translation is CASSSDSPYGYTF.

This clone was counted only a few times. V gene TRBV19 combines with J gene TRBJ2-1; 7 bases agree with TRBD2. Germline loops: CDR1 LNHDA, CDR2 SQIVND (reference sequence). Trimming took 3 bases from V and 7 from J; bases not matched to a gene: 0. The CDR3 loop spans 12 amino acids. As DNA, the CDR3 is TGTGCCAGTAGTATGCGGGGGAATGAGCAGTTCTTC. Amino acid sequence: CASSMRGNEQFF.

This clone was seen only a few times. The chain combines TRBV7-8 with TRBJ2-7; D is perhaps TRBD1 (6 bases). The germline CDR1 and CDR2 sequences are SGHVS and FQNEAQ. The CDR3 is 14 residues long. Between the trimmed V and J ends, which lost 3 bases and 4 bases, there was a span of 13 bases. CDR3 in amino acids: CASSFIRGGYEQYF. The CDR3 nucleotides are TGTGCCAGCAGCTTTATCAGGGGCGGTTACGAGCAGTACTTC.

The chain recombines TRBV7-2 with TRBJ2-3, with 10 positions matching TRBD2. From germline, CDR1 is SGHTA and CDR2 FQGNSA. This CDR3 is 16 amino acids long. Trimming took 4 bases from V and 4 from J; bases not matched to a gene: 8. CDR3 DNA sequence: TGTGCCAGCAGCTCAGTTAGCGGGGGGAGTGCAGATACGCAGTATTTT. It is translated as CASSSVSGGSADTQYF.

This clone was observed a few times. The J gene is TRBJ2-3, the V gene TRBV6-6; D may be TRBD2 (6 bases). Trimming cost V 6 bases and J 3 bases, with 10 bases left between them. CDR1 and CDR2 from the germline V gene are MNHNY and SVGAGI (reference sequence). The CDR3 covers 13 residues. The CDR3 DNA reads TGTGCCAGCAGGGGCGGGATAACAGATACGCAGTATTTT. Residues: CASRGGITDTQYF.

This clone was picked up a small number of times. The chain uses TRBV6-5 and TRBJ2-3; D remains unclear. V dropped 6 bases and J dropped 4 bases, with 14 bases sitting between them. Germline CDR1 and CDR2: MNHEY and SVGAGI. CDR3 size: 14 residues. The CDR3 here is CASRPVQVADTQYF. The CDR3 nucleotides are TGTGCCAGCAGGCCGGTCCAGGTGGCAGATACGCAGTATTTT.

This clone was counted a few times. This rearrangement joins TRBV4-1 to TRBJ2-1; 10 bases fit TRBD2. The CDR3 runs to 15 residues. Germline-derived CDR1 and CDR2 are MGHRA and YSYEKL. V was pared by 4 bases and J by 6 bases, with 6 bases of the junction left unmatched. The CDR3 loop is CASSPSGRGSNEQFF. CDR3 coding DNA: TGCGCCAGCAGCCCTAGCGGGAGAGGGTCCAATGAGCAGTTCTTC.

The chain's CDR3 is CASSLVGTGDTEAFF. CDR3 sequence (DNA): TGTGCCAGCAGCTTAGTAGGGACAGGGGACACTGAAGCTTTCTTT. This rearrangement joins TRBV7-2 to TRBJ1-1, with 10 bases aligning to TRBD1. J lost 3 bases, V lost 1 base, and 2 bases had no gene match. The V gene's germline CDR1 is SGHTA and CDR2 FQGNSA. CDR3 size: 15 residues.

This clone was picked up a small number of times. CDR3 DNA sequence: TGTGCCAGCAGCTTAGTGTGGGACAGGGACGAGCAGTTCTTC. Its protein product is CASSLVWDRDEQFF. The J gene is TRBJ2-1, the V gene TRBV7-2, with TRBD1 identical over 9 bases. This CDR3 is 14 amino acids long. V trimming: 1 base; J trimming: 10 bases; junction bases outside the gene matches: 5. The germline CDR1 and CDR2 sequences are SGHTA and FQGNSA. Looking up the rest from reference TRBV7-2 and TRBJ2-1 gives the full variable domain: GAGVSQSPSNKVTEKGKDVELRCDPISGHTALYWYRQSLGQGLEFLIYFQGNSAPDKSGLPSDRFSAERTGGSVSTLTIQRTQQEDSAVYLCASSLVWDRDEQFFGPGTRLTVL.

V gene TRBV7-2 combines with J gene TRBJ2-7; TRBD1 aligns across 7 bases. The CDR3 contains 13 residues. Trimming took 1 base from V and 4 from J; bases not matched to a gene: 1. Germline values: CDR1 SGHTA, CDR2 FQGNSA. CDR3 sequence (DNA): TGTGCCAGCAGCTTAGACAGGGGATACGAGCAGTACTTC. Translating it yields CASSLDRGYEQYF.